Presented here are 29 T cell receptor beta chains from one specimen sequenced in a study of T cell repertoires in cytomegalovirus infection. TCRdb itself ran the reads through MiXCR, one entry per CDR3 protein. In the table there are fewer than 85,000 distinct CDR3 sequences, approximately 46% of which are singletons. Their antigens remain unidentified. The starting material was CD8+ T cells from cultured PBMCs, obtained from culture after CMV antigen stimulation. All receptors come from a human donor in good health (CMV status not recorded). Some clones in this sample may be carry-over from other donors' samples.

The V and J genes are TRBV6-6 and TRBJ2-1; 7 bases map to TRBD2. The CDR3 covers 17 residues. With V trimmed by 1 base and J by 0 bases, 6 bases remained unmatched. The germline CDR1 and CDR2 sequences are MNHNY and SVGAGI (reference sequence). CDR3 amino acids: CASSYWLAESSYNEQFF. The CDR3 nucleotides are TGTGCCAGCAGTTACTGGCTAGCGGAGAGCTCCTACAATGAGCAGTTCTTC.

This rearrangement joins TRBV27 to TRBJ2-1, with 7 bases aligning to TRBD1. Germline CDR1 and CDR2: MNHEY and SMNVEV (reference sequence). V trimming: 4 bases; J trimming: 0 bases; junction bases outside the gene matches: 12. The CDR3 extends over 18 amino acids. Here the CDR3 reads CASSWGAGQASSYNEQFF. The CDR3 DNA follows: TGTGCCAGCAGTTGGGGCGCTGGACAGGCGAGCTCCTACAATGAGCAGTTCTTC.

This chain links TRBV29-1 with TRBJ2-2; the match to TRBD2 covers 7 bases. V shed 2 bases and J 0 bases; nucleotides not matched to a gene: 6. The V gene's germline CDR1 is SQVTM and CDR2 ANQGSEA. This CDR3 is built from 16 residues. The CDR3 region has the DNA TGCAGCGTTGAAAGGGAGGGCAAGCCGAACACCGGGGAGCTGTTTTTT. Amino acid sequence: CSVEREGKPNTGELFF.

The J gene is TRBJ2-7, the V gene TRBV19; weak D call: TRBD1 (5 bases). Trimming removed 0 bases at V and 3 bases at J, with 12 bases between. Germline V gene sequence: CDR1 LNHDA, CDR2 SQIVND (reference sequence). The CDR3 has 15 amino acids. The CDR3 coding sequence is TGTGCCAGTAGTATAGATCACAGGACAAACTACGAGCAGTACTTC. As protein: CASSIDHRTNYEQYF. The full variable domain, rest sourced from reference TRBV19 and TRBJ2-7, is DGGITQSPKYLFRKEGQNVTLSCEQNLNHDAMYWYRQDPGQGLRLIYYSQIVNDFQKGDIAEGYSVSREKKESFPLTVTSAQKNPTAFYLCASSIDHRTNYEQYFGPGTRLTVT.

The chain joins TRBV20-1 to TRBJ2-1; TRBD2 matches at 7 bases. Germline values: CDR1 DFQATT, CDR2 SNEGSKA (reference sequence). The length of the CDR3 is 12 residues. V lost 1 base to trimming and J lost 6 bases; unmatched junction nucleotides: 0. CDR3: CSARGGGNEQFF. In nucleotides, the CDR3 is TGCAGTGCTAGAGGGGGGGGCAATGAGCAGTTCTTC.

J is TRBJ2-3 and V is TRBV7-9; D is uncertain. V was trimmed by 1 base and J by 1 base, leaving 9 bases between them. Germline CDR1 and CDR2: SEHNR and FQNEAQ (reference sequence). The CDR3 is made up of 15 amino acids. The CDR3 bases are TGTGCCAGCAGCTTAGTGATGGCCGGCACAGATACGCAGTATTTT. Its translation is CASSLVMAGTDTQYF.

The chain joins TRBV6-1 to TRBJ1-2, with D unresolved. CDR1 and CDR2 (germline): MNHNS, SASEGT. The CDR3 contains 13 residues. Deletions cut 6 bases from V and 4 bases from J, with 12 bases between. CDR3 region: CASSPRLPYGYTF. CDR3 nucleotide sequence: TGTGCCAGCAGCCCTAGACTGCCCTATGGCTACACCTTC.

The chain couples TRBV6-1 to TRBJ1-1, with a possible D match to TRBD1 (5 bases). The CDR3 is made up of 16 amino acids. V was shortened by 2 bases and J by 0 bases, with 13 bases between the two germline ends. Germline CDR1 and CDR2: MNHNS and SASEGT. The CDR3 here is CASSETGRTLNTEAFF. CDR3 DNA sequence: TGTGCCAGCAGTGAAACGGGACGGACCCTGAACACTGAAGCTTTCTTT.

The chain uses TRBV7-9 and TRBJ2-1; D may be TRBD1 (5 bases). The germline V gene encodes CDR1 SEHNR and CDR2 FQNEAQ (reference sequence). CDR3 length equals 13 residues. Trimming cost V 3 bases and J 9 bases, with 12 bases left between them. CDR3 sequence: CASSFIHRGEQFF. The CDR3 nucleotides are TGTGCCAGCAGCTTCATCCATAGGGGTGAGCAGTTCTTC.

To note about this clonotype: A read error is likely, as this CDR3 ends without the conserved phenylalanine or tryptophan. The chain combines TRBV7-8 with TRBJ2-7; TRBD2 agrees at 9 bases. CDR1 is SGHVS and CDR2 is FQNEAQ in the germline V gene. The trim removed 1 base at V and 4 bases at J, leaving 11 bases unmatched. CDR3 size: 17 residues. CDR3 nucleotides: TGTGCCAGCAGCTTAGGGCTCGGTAGCGGGAGTTTATACGAGCAGTACCTC. It specifies CASSLGLGSGSLYEQYL.

This clonotype was found a few times. The V gene is TRBV28, the J gene TRBJ2-7; 7 positions match TRBD1. Germline CDR1 MDHEN, CDR2 SYDVKM. This CDR3 region has 14 residues. The junction had 6 bases not matched to a gene; V was cut back by 4 bases and J by 3 bases. Here the CDR3 DNA reads TGTGCCAGCAGTTACAGGGGTAACGACTACGAGCAGTACTTC. Amino acid sequence: CASSYRGNDYEQYF.

This clonotype was seen more than once but under ten times. The chain employs TRBV28 and TRBJ2-7; a possible D gene is TRBD2 (5 bases). The germline CDR1 and CDR2 sequences are MDHEN and SYDVKM. Trimming took 7 bases from V and 1 from J, leaving 11 bases between them. The CDR3 extends over 13 amino acids. As DNA, the CDR3 is TGTGCCAGCATAGGGCGGGTATCCTACGAGCAGTACTTC. Its translation: CASIGRVSYEQYF.

This clonotype was seen only a few times. The chain combines TRBV7-8 with TRBJ2-4, with unresolved D. This CDR3 has 21 residues. Trimming took off 5 bases at V and 0 bases at J, with 29 bases between the two ends. Germline lookup yields CDR1 SGHVS and CDR2 FQNEAQ. Here the CDR3 reads CASSPFPPLRETFLAKNIQYF. DNA for the CDR3: TGTGCCAGCAGCCCCTTTCCTCCACTCCGAGAAACCTTTTTAGCCAAAAACATTCAGTACTTC.

This chain joins TRBV19 and TRBJ1-2, with D possibly TRBD1 on 6 matching bases. This CDR3 contains 12 residues. Germline CDR1 LNHDA, CDR2 SQIVND (reference sequence). V shed 8 bases and J shed 8 bases, with 15 bases lying between them. In DNA form, the CDR3 reads TGTGCCAGTCAGCACAGGGTTGTCGGCTACACCTTC. Protein product: CASQHRVVGYTF. The full variable domain, completed using reference TRBV19 and TRBJ1-2, is DGGITQSPKYLFRKEGQNVTLSCEQNLNHDAMYWYRQDPGQGLRLIYYSQIVNDFQKGDIAEGYSVSREKKESFPLTVTSAQKNPTAFYLCASQHRVVGYTFGSGTRLTVV.

The V call is TRBV7-9, the J call TRBJ2-3, with 9 bases lining up with TRBD1. CDR1 SEHNR and CDR2 FQNEAQ come from the germline V gene (reference sequence). The CDR3 loop spans 15 amino acids. V dropped 5 bases and J dropped 4; count of bases not matched to a gene: 7. This chain's CDR3 is CASSHPGQGPDTQYF. The CDR3, as DNA: TGTGCCAGCAGCCACCCGGGACAGGGTCCAGATACGCAGTATTTT.

The genes are TRBV20-1 and TRBJ2-1; 11 nucleotides match TRBD2. The V segment lost 3 bases and the J segment 8 bases; nucleotides outside the gene matches: 9. This CDR3 is 15 amino acids long. Germline CDR1 reads DFQATT; CDR2 reads SNEGSKA (reference sequence). The CDR3 reads CSARGASGGWDEQFF. CDR3 nucleotides: TGCAGTGCTAGGGGGGCTAGCGGGGGGTGGGATGAGCAGTTCTTC.

V gene TRBV27 combines with J gene TRBJ2-7; D is possibly TRBD1 (6 bases). CDR1 and CDR2 from the germline V gene are MNHEY and SMNVEV (reference sequence). Trimming took 3 bases from V and 2 from J, leaving 17 bases between them. The length of the CDR3 is 16 residues. The CDR3 DNA follows: TGTGCCAGCAGTTTCTCGACCGGGACACTCACCTACGAGCAGTACTTC. This gives the protein CASSFSTGTLTYEQYF.

The CDR3 spells CASSLMAGLAGGDTGELFF. CDR3 nucleotides: TGTGCCAGCAGTTTAATGGCAGGGCTCGCGGGAGGGGACACCGGGGAGCTGTTTTTT. This sequence joins TRBV28 and TRBJ2-2; 9 bases are a match to TRBD2. With 2 bases clipped from V and 3 bases from J, the junction kept 13 bases outside the gene matches. The CDR3 is 19 amino acids. Per germline, CDR1 MDHEN and CDR2 SYDVKM.

The chain combines TRBV29-1 with TRBJ2-4; TRBD1 might be the D (5 bases). This CDR3 spans 13 amino acids. Deletions cut 4 bases from V and 1 base from J, with 8 bases between. From germline, CDR1 is SQVTM and CDR2 ANQGSEA. CDR3 DNA: TGCAGCGTTGCAGGGCGGGCCAAAAACATTCAGTACTTC. Protein product: CSVAGRAKNIQYF.

This chain links TRBV7-6 with TRBJ2-2; the D gene is possibly TRBD2 (5 bases). The CDR3 runs to 12 residues. From germline, CDR1 is SGHVS and CDR2 FNYEAQ. The V gene lost 5 bases and the J gene lost 6 bases, with 7 bases spanning the gap. CDR3 protein: CASSRGPGELFF. The CDR3 bases are TGTGCCAGCAGCCGGGGTCCCGGGGAGCTGTTTTTT.

This clonotype was observed a few times. This chain links TRBV12-3 or TRBV12-4 with TRBJ1-1; possibly TRBD1 for D (5 bases). V was shortened by 7 bases and J by 4 bases, with 22 bases between the two germline ends. The CDR3 contains 16 residues. The CDR3 loop is CASTPTPGPMSTEAFF. CDR3 sequence (DNA): TGTGCCAGCACCCCTACCCCGGGGCCCATGAGCACTGAAGCTTTCTTT.

This clonotype was recorded many times. The chain joins TRBV6-1 to TRBJ2-3; possibly TRBD1 for D (5 bases). Germline loops: CDR1 MNHNS, CDR2 SASEGT. This CDR3 region has 16 residues. Trimming left V 0 bases short and J 3 bases short, with 13 bases between. In nucleotides, the CDR3 is TGTGCCAGCAGTGAAGCGACACTATACAGGACAGATACGCAGTATTTT. Translation: CASSEATLYRTDTQYF.

This clonotype has more than one count but fewer than ten. The chain joins TRBV28 to TRBJ2-7; 10 positions match TRBD1. Trimming removed 3 bases from V and 6 bases from J; junction bases left unmatched: 8. Germline V gene sequence: CDR1 MDHEN, CDR2 SYDVKM. The CDR3 has 15 residues. Here the CDR3 reads CASSFSTGGRSEQYF. The CDR3 DNA is TGTGCCAGCAGTTTTTCGACAGGGGGCCGAAGCGAGCAGTACTTC.

This sequence joins TRBV28 and TRBJ2-1; 10 bases agree with TRBD2. The ends lost 4 bases at V and 2 bases at J; junction bases unmatched: 5. CDR3 length equals 16 residues. CDR1 is MDHEN and CDR2 is SYDVKM in the germline V gene. CDR3 sequence (DNA): TGTGCCAGCAGTTCAGGACTAGCGGCGACCTACAATGAGCAGTTCTTC. This sequence encodes CASSSGLAATYNEQFF.

The CDR3 protein is CASSSPLAGKAYEQYF. CDR3 DNA sequence: TGTGCCAGCAGCTCCCCTTTAGCGGGGAAGGCCTACGAGCAGTACTTC. This chain links TRBV7-9 with TRBJ2-7, with 8 nucleotides matching TRBD2. V was clipped by 4 bases and J by 2 bases; unmatched bases: 10. Germline V gene sequence: CDR1 SEHNR, CDR2 FQNEAQ (reference sequence). The length of the CDR3 is 16 residues.

The gene calls are TRBV29-1 and TRBJ2-7, with 7 bases lining up with TRBD1. Germline CDR1 reads SQVTM; CDR2 reads ANQGSEA. The CDR3 extends over 14 amino acids. V shed 6 bases and J 0 bases; nucleotides not matched to a gene: 8. CDR3 in amino acids: CSVKQGLVSYEQYF. CDR3 nucleotides: TGCAGCGTGAAACAGGGGTTAGTCTCCTACGAGCAGTACTTC.

The chain employs TRBV11-2 and TRBJ2-1; possible D gene TRBD1, 5 bases. Per germline, CDR1 SGHAT and CDR2 FQNNGV. V dropped 6 bases and J dropped 8 bases, with 11 bases sitting between them. The CDR3 length is 12 residues. In DNA, the CDR3 is TGTGCCAGCAGGACCAGGGTGGATGAGCAGTTCTTC. This encodes CASRTRVDEQFF.

This clonotype was observed once. The CDR3 loop reads CASSVQGADQPQHF. The CDR3 nucleotides read TGTGCCAGCAGTGTCCAGGGGGCGGATCAGCCCCAGCATTTT. The chain is built from TRBV6-8 and TRBJ1-5; 8 nucleotides agree with TRBD1. The length of the CDR3 is 14 residues. CDR1 MNHGY and CDR2 SAAAGT come from the germline V gene. Unmatched junction bases numbered 5, after V lost 5 bases and J lost 5 bases.

V gene TRBV5-4 combines with J gene TRBJ1-4; possibly TRBD1 for D (5 bases). The CDR3 has 14 amino acids. Germline values: CDR1 SGHNT, CDR2 YYREEE (reference sequence). Trimming removed 3 bases at V and 5 bases at J, with 11 bases between. The CDR3 sequence: CASSWGRENEKLFF. The CDR3 coding sequence is TGTGCCAGCAGCTGGGGCCGGGAGAATGAAAAACTGTTTTTT.